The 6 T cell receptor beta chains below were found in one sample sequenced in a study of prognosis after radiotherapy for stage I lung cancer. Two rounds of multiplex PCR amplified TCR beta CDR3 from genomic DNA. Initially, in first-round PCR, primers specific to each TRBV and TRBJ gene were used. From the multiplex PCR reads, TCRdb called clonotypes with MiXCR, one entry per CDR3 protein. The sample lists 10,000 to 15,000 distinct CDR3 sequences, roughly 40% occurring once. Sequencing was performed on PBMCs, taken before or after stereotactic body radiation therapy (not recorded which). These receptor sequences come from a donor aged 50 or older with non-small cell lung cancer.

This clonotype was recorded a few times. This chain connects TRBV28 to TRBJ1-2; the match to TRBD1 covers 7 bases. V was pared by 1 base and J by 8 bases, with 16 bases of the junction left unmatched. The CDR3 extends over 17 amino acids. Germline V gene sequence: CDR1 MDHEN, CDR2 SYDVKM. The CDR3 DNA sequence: TGTGCCAGCAGTTTATTTGGGGGGGCCGACAGGGTAGGCGGCTACACCTTC. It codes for CASSLFGGADRVGGYTF.

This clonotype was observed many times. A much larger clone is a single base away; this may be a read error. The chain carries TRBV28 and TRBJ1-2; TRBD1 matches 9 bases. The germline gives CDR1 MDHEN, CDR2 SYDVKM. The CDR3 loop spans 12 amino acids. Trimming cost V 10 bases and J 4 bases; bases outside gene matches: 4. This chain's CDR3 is CATGQGPYGYTF. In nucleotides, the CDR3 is TGTGCCACGGGACAGGGCCCCTATGGCTACACCTTC.

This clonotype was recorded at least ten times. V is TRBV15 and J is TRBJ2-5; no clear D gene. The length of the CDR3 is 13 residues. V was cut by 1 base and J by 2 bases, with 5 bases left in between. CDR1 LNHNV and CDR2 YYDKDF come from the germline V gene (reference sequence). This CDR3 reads CATSRVTQETQYF. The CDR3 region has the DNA TGTGCCACCAGCAGAGTAACTCAAGAGACCCAGTACTTC.

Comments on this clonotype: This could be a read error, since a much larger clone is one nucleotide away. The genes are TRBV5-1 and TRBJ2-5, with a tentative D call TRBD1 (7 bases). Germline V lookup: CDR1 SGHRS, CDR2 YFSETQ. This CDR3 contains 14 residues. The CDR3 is CASSLQGGQDTQYF. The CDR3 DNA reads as TGCGCCAGCAGCTTGCAGGGGGGCCAAGATACCCAGTACTTC.

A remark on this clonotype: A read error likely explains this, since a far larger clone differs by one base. The CDR3 coding sequence is TGTGCCAGCTGTTTTGATAAATCCTATAATTCACCCCTCCACTTT. Its translation: CASCFDKSYNSPLHF. The chain joins TRBV6-8 to TRBJ1-6; D remains ambiguous. The germline V gene has CDR1 MNHGY and CDR2 SAAAGT. V shed 8 bases and J shed 1 base, with 12 bases lying between them. The CDR3 runs 15 residues.

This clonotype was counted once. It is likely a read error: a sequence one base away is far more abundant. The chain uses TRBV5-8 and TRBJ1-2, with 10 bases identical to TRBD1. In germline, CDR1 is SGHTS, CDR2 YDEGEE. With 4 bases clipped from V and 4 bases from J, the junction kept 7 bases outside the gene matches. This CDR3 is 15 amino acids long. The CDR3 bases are TGTGCCAGCAGCGCCACTCGGGACAGGGGCTATGGCTACACCTTC. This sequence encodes CASSATRDRGYGYTF.